This passage covers 3 T cell receptor beta chains from one sample sequenced in a study of blood T cell repertoires in COVID-19 (dated by TCRdb to about 2020). The receptor library was made with the immunoSEQ multiplex PCR assay. Sourced from immuneACCESS, this table was stored by TCRdb with only in-frame sequences that have V and J called. A share of the clones is absent; for the studies checked, an unresolved V gene accounts for under half, and the remainder has no known explanation. The sample has about 260,000 clones on record, around 90% of them singletons. More than 0.55% of the sample comes from the top ten. Sample: peripheral blood. These receptors were collected from a human donor in a cohort sampled during active COVID-19.

V usage is TRBV4-1 and J usage is TRBJ2-7; TRBD1 might be the D (6 bases). CDR1 and CDR2 (germline): MGHRA, YSYEKL. This CDR3 comprises 14 residues. V lost 4 bases and J lost 1, with 11 bases in between. CDR3 in amino acids: CASSPPGASYEQYF. CDR3 nucleotides: TGCGCCAGCAGCCCGCCAGGGGCGTCCTACGAGCAGTACTTC.

The genes are TRBV7-9 and TRBJ1-5; no reliable D call. V dropped 4 bases and J dropped 4 bases, with 5 bases sitting between them. Per germline, CDR1 SEHNR and CDR2 FQNEAQ (reference sequence). The length of the CDR3 is 12 residues. CDR3 DNA sequence: TGTGCCAGCAGCTCACAGAATCAGCCCCAGCATTTT. It yields the protein CASSSQNQPQHF. Variable domain in full (rest from reference TRBV7-9 and TRBJ1-5): DTGVSQNPRHKITKRGQNVTFRCDPISEHNRLYWYRQTLGQGPEFLTYFQNEAQLEKSRLLSDRFSAERPKGSFSTLEIQRTEQGDSAMYLCASSSQNQPQHFGDGTRLSIL.

This rearrangement joins TRBV21-1 to TRBJ1-5. TRBV21-1 is a recognized pseudogene. The CDR3 extends over 15 amino acids. The CDR3 spells CASSPSARRLQPQHF. In nucleotides, the CDR3 is TGTGCCAGCAGCCCCTCCGCCCGTCGGTTGCAGCCCCAGCATTTT.